Ten or more counts support the clone carrying this T cell receptor (beta chain). Its target is unknown. This sample stems from a study of cytomegalovirus exposure and HLA in healthy donors. General observations from the study: As a later analysis showed, a missense DCLRE1C variant was linked to trimming of TCR beta V- and J-genes.

Germline lookup yields CDR1 SGHRS and CDR2 YFSETQ. The V gene lost 0 bases and the J gene lost 10 bases, with 22 bases spanning the gap. This CDR3 region has 16 residues. The study ran its PCR with 60 Vbeta and 13 Jbeta primers. Libraries were prepared by immunoSEQ multiplex PCR; TCRdb keeps only in-frame clonotypes and omits some of them. The sample shows some 140,000 clones, 76% of them seen only once. V usage is TRBV5-1 and J usage is TRBJ1-1; maybe TRBD1 (6 bases). The clonotype was recovered from a female donor in good health and CMV-seropositive. The sample consisted of PBMCs. CDR3: CASSLDTLRQAGVAFF. Written as DNA, the CDR3 is TGCGCCAGCAGCTTGGACACACTACGACAGGCTGGGGTAGCTTTCTTT.